The 26 T cell receptor beta chains listed next were all sequenced from one sample in a study of cytomegalovirus exposure and HLA in healthy donors. With 60 Vbeta and 13 Jbeta primers, the PCR was carried out. Here immunoSEQ multiplex PCR was the method, and the copy in TCRdb shows in-frame clones only, minus some. The table has some 190,000 clones, over 80% seen once. Sequencing input: PBMCs. The source is a girl aged 10 to 17 in good health and CMV-seropositive.

The table lists this clone with a count of one. The rearrangement uses TRBV29-1 and TRBJ1-1; 8 bases fit TRBD1. This CDR3 region has 16 residues. With V trimmed by 0 bases and J by 0 bases, 6 bases remained unmatched. Germline CDR1 reads SQVTM; CDR2 reads ANQGSEA. CDR3 amino acids: CSVEEMDRAVNTEAFF. The DNA of the CDR3 is TGCAGCGTTGAAGAGATGGACAGGGCGGTGAACACTGAAGCTTTCTTT.

V and J are TRBV10-3 and TRBJ1-1; 10 nucleotides match TRBD1. Trimming removed 6 bases from V and 0 bases from J; junction bases left unmatched: 10. Germline V gives CDR1 ENHRY, CDR2 SYGVKD. This CDR3 is 17 amino acids long. The CDR3 nucleotides are TGTGCCATCAGCCGCGACAGGGGGCAACCACTGAACACTGAAGCTTTCTTT. Translated: CAISRDRGQPLNTEAFF.

Only one count was recorded for this clone. The chain employs TRBV7-3 and TRBJ2-7; D gene unclear. With 1 base removed from V and 2 bases from J, the gap between germline ends came to 12 bases. Germline V CDR1 and CDR2: SGHTA, FQGTGA. CDR3 length: 15 amino acids. This CDR3 reads CASSLRGGQPYEQYF. Here the CDR3 DNA reads TGTGCCAGCAGCTTAAGAGGCGGTCAGCCCTACGAGCAGTACTTC.

The chain employs TRBV5-1 and TRBJ2-7; no reliable D call. This CDR3 spans 15 amino acids. V shed 3 bases and J shed 2 bases, with 15 bases lying between them. Germline V gives CDR1 SGHRS, CDR2 YFSETQ. The CDR3 loop is CASSSPPGDTYEQYF. In DNA, the CDR3 is TGCGCCAGCAGCTCCCCGCCAGGCGACACCTACGAGCAGTACTTC.

This clone was recorded a few times. The V gene is TRBV6-1, the J gene TRBJ1-1; D gene ambiguous. In germline, CDR1 is MNHNS, CDR2 SASEGT. Trimming removed 6 bases from V and 2 bases from J, with 10 bases in between. The CDR3 runs 13 residues. CDR3 sequence reads: CASRGGRNTEAFF. The CDR3 DNA reads TGTGCCAGCAGAGGCGGAAGAAACACTGAAGCTTTCTTT.

The rearrangement uses TRBV5-1 and TRBJ2-5; 10 bases align to TRBD2. The trim removed 10 bases at V and 1 base at J, leaving 13 bases unmatched. CDR3 length equals 16 residues. CDR1 SGHRS and CDR2 YFSETQ come from the germline V gene. CDR3 sequence (DNA): TGCGCCTCCGGACTAGCGGCGATAAGGGGCCAAGAGACCCAGTACTTC. Translated, it gives CASGLAAIRGQETQYF.

CDR3 residues: CASSYSRGSNYGYTF. The CDR3 bases are TGTGCCAGCAGTTACTCACGGGGTTCGAACTATGGCTACACCTTC. The V call is TRBV6-5, the J call TRBJ1-2; D uncertain. This CDR3 has 15 residues. Trimming cost V 0 bases and J 2 bases, with 10 bases left between them. Per the germline V gene, CDR1 is MNHEY and CDR2 is SVGAGI.

This clone was observed a handful of times. The chain combines TRBV30 with TRBJ2-2; possibly TRBD2 for D (6 bases). The germline gives CDR1 GTSNPN, CDR2 SVGIG (reference sequence). This CDR3 comprises 15 residues. Trimming took 6 bases from V and 0 from J, leaving 14 bases between them. Here the CDR3 DNA reads TGTGCCTGTAAAGCGGGCGGCGCGAACACCGGGGAGCTGTTTTTT. Translation: CACKAGGANTGELFF.

The chain uses TRBV6-6 and TRBJ1-5; 7 bases align to TRBD1. The CDR3 consists of 14 residues. V shed 6 bases and J 9 bases; nucleotides not matched to a gene: 11. In germline, CDR1 is MNHNY, CDR2 SVGAGI (reference sequence). The DNA of the CDR3 is TGTGCCAGCAGCCTAACAGGGGAAATCGCGCCCCAGCATTTT. Translation: CASSLTGEIAPQHF.

The chain has TRBV30 and TRBJ2-2; 12 nucleotides line up with TRBD2. J was trimmed by 8 bases and V by 3 bases; bases with no gene match: 4. Germline V gene sequence: CDR1 GTSNPN, CDR2 SVGIG (reference sequence). CDR3 length equals 14 residues. The CDR3 nucleotides are TGTGCCTGGAGGGGACTAGCGGGCCAAGGGGAGCTGTTTTTT. Residues: CAWRGLAGQGELFF.

V and J are TRBV7-2 and TRBJ2-3; 9 nucleotides line up with TRBD2. In germline, CDR1 is SGHTA, CDR2 FQGNSA. The CDR3 consists of 16 residues. V was pared by 1 base and J by 4 bases, with 6 bases of the junction left unmatched. Here the CDR3 DNA reads TGTGCCAGCAGCTTAGGCGGGAGGGCCGGGCCAGATACGCAGTATTTT. Residues: CASSLGGRAGPDTQYF.

The chain carries TRBV4-3 and TRBJ2-7, with 9 bases identical to TRBD2. Germline V CDR1 and CDR2: LGHNA, YSLEER. With 1 base clipped from V and 5 bases from J, the junction kept 6 bases outside the gene matches. The CDR3 extends over 15 amino acids. The CDR3 nucleotides read TGCGCCAGCAGCCAAGGACTAGCGGACCTCCACGAGCAGTACTTC. Protein sequence: CASSQGLADLHEQYF.

This chain connects TRBV4-1 to TRBJ2-3; D may be TRBD2 (6 bases). This CDR3 spans 20 amino acids. Germline V lookup: CDR1 MGHRA, CDR2 YSYEKL. The V and J ends lost 4 bases and 2 bases respectively, with 28 bases between them. The CDR3 here is CASSPKKEGGPPSYTDTQYF. CDR3 DNA: TGCGCCAGCAGCCCCAAGAAAGAGGGAGGACCCCCATCCTACACAGATACGCAGTATTTT.

This clone has only a few counts. The chain employs TRBV10-2 and TRBJ2-7; D is possibly TRBD2 (6 bases). There are 14 residues in the CDR3. Trimming took 8 bases from V and 5 from J, leaving 19 bases between them. The germline V gene has CDR1 WSHSY and CDR2 SAAADI. The CDR3 reads CASCPQRRGHEQYF. Written as DNA, the CDR3 is TGCGCCAGCTGCCCTCAGCGGAGGGGCCACGAGCAGTACTTC.

This chain joins TRBV27 and TRBJ1-2; D is possibly TRBD1 (6 bases). CDR3 length: 15 amino acids. CDR1 is MNHEY and CDR2 is SMNVEV in the germline V gene (reference sequence). Trimming cost V 0 bases and J 4 bases, with 12 bases left between them. DNA of the CDR3: TGTGCCAGCAGTTTATCCACCAACAGGGTCTATGGCTACACCTTC. Amino acid sequence: CASSLSTNRVYGYTF.

This clone was found once. The genes are TRBV5-6 and TRBJ1-4, with D possibly matching TRBD1 (6 bases). The V end was cut by 1 base, the J end by 3 bases, with 10 bases between. CDR1 is SGHDT, CDR2 YYEEEE, per germline. The CDR3 has 15 residues. CDR3 bases: TGTGCCAGCAGCTTGATGGGGGCAGCTAATGAAAAACTGTTTTTT. This sequence encodes CASSLMGAANEKLFF.

DNA of the CDR3: TGTGCCAGCAGTTTATCGGCGGAAGATGGCTACACCTTC. Its translation is CASSLSAEDGYTF. The chain employs TRBV27 and TRBJ1-2; no clear D. This CDR3 has 13 residues. Germline CDR1 is MNHEY and CDR2 is SMNVEV (reference sequence). V lost 0 bases to trimming and J lost 6 bases, with 8 bases between them.

The genes are TRBV2 and TRBJ1-2; D is ambiguous. Germline CDR1 SNHLY, CDR2 FYNNEI. The CDR3 totals 14 residues. Trimming cost V 10 bases and J 2 bases, with 17 bases left between them. Here the CDR3 reads CATTNSESNYGYTF. In DNA form, the CDR3 reads TGTGCCACCACGAATTCGGAGTCGAACTATGGCTACACCTTC.

The rearrangement uses TRBV30 and TRBJ2-1, with D maybe TRBD2 (5 bases). V gave up 2 bases and J gave up 4 bases, with 12 bases separating them. The germline V gene has CDR1 GTSNPN and CDR2 SVGIG (reference sequence). The CDR3 loop spans 14 amino acids. CDR3 bases: TGTGCCTGGAGTCAAGGACTGGTATACAATGAGCAGTTCTTC. Translated, it gives CAWSQGLVYNEQFF.

The chain joins TRBV7-6 to TRBJ2-7; D might be TRBD1 (5 bases). V gave up 1 base and J gave up 4 bases, with 14 bases separating them. Germline V gene sequence: CDR1 SGHVS, CDR2 FNYEAQ. The CDR3 contains 15 residues. The chain's CDR3 is CASSLEGQGSYEQYF. CDR3 bases: TGTGCCAGCAGCTTAGAAGGGCAGGGTTCATACGAGCAGTACTTC.

The rearrangement links TRBV5-6 to TRBJ2-7; the match to TRBD2 covers 10 bases. The CDR3 is made up of 16 amino acids. Germline CDR1 is SGHDT and CDR2 is YYEEEE. Trimming cost V 2 bases and J 2 bases; bases outside gene matches: 7. CDR3 bases: TGTGCCAGCAGCTTTCTCGGGACTAGCGAAACCTACGAGCAGTACTTC. The encoded protein is CASSFLGTSETYEQYF. The full variable domain, with the rest looked up from reference TRBV5-6 and TRBJ2-7, is DAGVTQSPTHLIKTRGQQVTLRCSPKSGHDTVSWYQQALGQGPQFIFQYYEEEERQRGNFPDRFSGHQFPNYSSELNVNALLLGDSALYLCASSFLGTSETYEQYFGPGTRLTVT.

The gene calls are TRBV15 and TRBJ1-2; TRBD1 is a possible D gene (6 bases). V gave up 2 bases and J gave up 4 bases, with 11 bases separating them. Germline CDR1 LNHNV, CDR2 YYDKDF (reference sequence). The CDR3 length is 14 residues. The CDR3 DNA follows: TGTGCCACCAGCAGAAGGGACATCACCTATGGCTACACCTTC. Protein: CATSRRDITYGYTF.

This CDR3 is CASSLGDEQFF. The CDR3 region has the DNA TGTGCCAGCAGCTTGGGCGATGAGCAGTTCTTC. The chain recombines TRBV7-8 with TRBJ2-1, with D uncertain. CDR1 and CDR2 from the germline V gene are SGHVS and FQNEAQ. Trimming pared 3 bases from V and 8 bases from J, leaving 5 bases between. The CDR3 consists of 11 residues.

The table lists this clone with a few counts. The genes are TRBV4-3 and TRBJ2-2; weak D call: TRBD2 (6 bases). V was pared by 0 bases and J by 6 bases, with 11 bases between. The CDR3 totals 15 residues. From germline, CDR1 is LGHNA and CDR2 YSLEER. The CDR3 nucleotides read TGCGCCAGCAGCCAAGATACCGGGGGACCCGGGGAGCTGTTTTTT. It encodes CASSQDTGGPGELFF.

The chain couples TRBV10-3 to TRBJ2-5, with TRBD2 matching 10 bases. The CDR3 totals 15 residues. V trimming: 4 bases; J trimming: 5 bases; junction bases outside the gene matches: 7. CDR1 ENHRY and CDR2 SYGVKD come from the germline V gene. The CDR3 loop is CAISGAGGPLETQYF. In DNA form, the CDR3 reads TGTGCCATCAGTGGAGCGGGAGGGCCTCTGGAGACCCAGTACTTC.

The chain uses TRBV7-9 and TRBJ2-3, with TRBD2 identical over 8 bases. V dropped 4 bases and J dropped 6; count of bases not matched to a gene: 9. CDR3 size: 15 residues. Looked up from germline, CDR1 is SEHNR and CDR2 is FQNEAQ (reference sequence). The CDR3 DNA reads TGTGCCAGCAGCTCCTTCCGGGAGGGAGGCGATACGCAGTATTTT. This encodes CASSSFREGGDTQYF. Full variable domain (missing parts from reference TRBV7-9 and TRBJ2-3): DTGVSQNPRHKITKRGQNVTFRCDPISEHNRLYWYRQTLGQGPEFLTYFQNEAQLEKSRLLSDRFSAERPKGSFSTLEIQRTEQGDSAMYLCASSSFREGGDTQYFGPGTRLTVL.